This T cell receptor (beta chain) came from a study of blood T cell repertoires in COVID-19 (dated by TCRdb to 2020 to 2021). Broadly, across the study: Samples from collaborators originated in the United States, Italy and Spain and spanned both the acute and convalescent phases of COVID-19. The samples were drawn from two sources: the first 160 participants of the ongoing ImmuneRACE study, and 1,200 or so subjects contributed by 6 global collaborators. The prospective study material was composed of cDNA or gDNA derived from T cells, B-cell-depleted T cells, or PBMCs. Subjects who had been exposed to COVID-19, were actively infected with it, or had recovered from it provided the deeply sampled blood TCRbeta repertoires that made up the dataset. The repertoires were released in a freely available public database meant as a resource for research on the immune response to SARS-CoV-2. Where available, HLA class I and class II types were obtained from metadata supplied by the sample provider rather than from assay-based typing. The sample metadata nearly always contained a de-identified subject ID, COVID-19 status, age in years and sex.

Taken from cysteine to valine, the CDR3 has 12 residues. Of all the DNA, just the CDR3 is kept, 36 bases in frame from base 1. The immunoSEQ Assay, a bias-controlled multiplex PCR, was used to amplify TCRbeta CDR3 regions from genomic DNA. The study's processing was this. Nucleated cell counts per sample were estimated from amplification of reference gene primers within the assay. To quantify the absolute abundance of each unique TCRbeta CDR3 rearrangement, sequence reads were collapsed and filtered. For each sample, productive Simpson clonality was calculated as the square root of Simpson's diversity index across productive rearrangements. The table was pulled from immuneACCESS by TCRdb, which kept in-frame rearrangements only. Such tables lose some clones; where checked, under half of the loss comes from unresolved V genes, and the rest has no known cause. The V and J calls and clone size were taken over from that table, and D and trimming were inferred from the DNA. The sample profile shows approximately 66,000 clones; more than 60% of them were found once. The ten largest clonotypes hold approximately 20% of the sample.

The investigation overall reported the following: The quantity of clinical and demographic metadata differed by source and by participant and was supplied without curation.

In the case of this clone: Its antigen has not been determined. Base quality data are lacking; no much larger clone is found one base away.

Collaborating institutions collected whole blood in K2EDTA tubes following their own protocols. Collaborator samples were shipped for TCRbeta analysis as frozen whole blood, isolated PBMCs, or DNA extracted from either sample type. What was sequenced was peripheral blood. The source of this sequence is a man in his fifties or sixties with acute or convalescent COVID-19. The chain couples TRBV21-1 to TRBJ2-7; TRBD2 is the table's D call, not checked against the DNA. TRBV21-1 is a pseudogene locus. The nucleotides read TGTGCCAGCAGCTCCTACTCCTACGAGCAGTACGTC. This gives the protein CASSSYSYEQYV.